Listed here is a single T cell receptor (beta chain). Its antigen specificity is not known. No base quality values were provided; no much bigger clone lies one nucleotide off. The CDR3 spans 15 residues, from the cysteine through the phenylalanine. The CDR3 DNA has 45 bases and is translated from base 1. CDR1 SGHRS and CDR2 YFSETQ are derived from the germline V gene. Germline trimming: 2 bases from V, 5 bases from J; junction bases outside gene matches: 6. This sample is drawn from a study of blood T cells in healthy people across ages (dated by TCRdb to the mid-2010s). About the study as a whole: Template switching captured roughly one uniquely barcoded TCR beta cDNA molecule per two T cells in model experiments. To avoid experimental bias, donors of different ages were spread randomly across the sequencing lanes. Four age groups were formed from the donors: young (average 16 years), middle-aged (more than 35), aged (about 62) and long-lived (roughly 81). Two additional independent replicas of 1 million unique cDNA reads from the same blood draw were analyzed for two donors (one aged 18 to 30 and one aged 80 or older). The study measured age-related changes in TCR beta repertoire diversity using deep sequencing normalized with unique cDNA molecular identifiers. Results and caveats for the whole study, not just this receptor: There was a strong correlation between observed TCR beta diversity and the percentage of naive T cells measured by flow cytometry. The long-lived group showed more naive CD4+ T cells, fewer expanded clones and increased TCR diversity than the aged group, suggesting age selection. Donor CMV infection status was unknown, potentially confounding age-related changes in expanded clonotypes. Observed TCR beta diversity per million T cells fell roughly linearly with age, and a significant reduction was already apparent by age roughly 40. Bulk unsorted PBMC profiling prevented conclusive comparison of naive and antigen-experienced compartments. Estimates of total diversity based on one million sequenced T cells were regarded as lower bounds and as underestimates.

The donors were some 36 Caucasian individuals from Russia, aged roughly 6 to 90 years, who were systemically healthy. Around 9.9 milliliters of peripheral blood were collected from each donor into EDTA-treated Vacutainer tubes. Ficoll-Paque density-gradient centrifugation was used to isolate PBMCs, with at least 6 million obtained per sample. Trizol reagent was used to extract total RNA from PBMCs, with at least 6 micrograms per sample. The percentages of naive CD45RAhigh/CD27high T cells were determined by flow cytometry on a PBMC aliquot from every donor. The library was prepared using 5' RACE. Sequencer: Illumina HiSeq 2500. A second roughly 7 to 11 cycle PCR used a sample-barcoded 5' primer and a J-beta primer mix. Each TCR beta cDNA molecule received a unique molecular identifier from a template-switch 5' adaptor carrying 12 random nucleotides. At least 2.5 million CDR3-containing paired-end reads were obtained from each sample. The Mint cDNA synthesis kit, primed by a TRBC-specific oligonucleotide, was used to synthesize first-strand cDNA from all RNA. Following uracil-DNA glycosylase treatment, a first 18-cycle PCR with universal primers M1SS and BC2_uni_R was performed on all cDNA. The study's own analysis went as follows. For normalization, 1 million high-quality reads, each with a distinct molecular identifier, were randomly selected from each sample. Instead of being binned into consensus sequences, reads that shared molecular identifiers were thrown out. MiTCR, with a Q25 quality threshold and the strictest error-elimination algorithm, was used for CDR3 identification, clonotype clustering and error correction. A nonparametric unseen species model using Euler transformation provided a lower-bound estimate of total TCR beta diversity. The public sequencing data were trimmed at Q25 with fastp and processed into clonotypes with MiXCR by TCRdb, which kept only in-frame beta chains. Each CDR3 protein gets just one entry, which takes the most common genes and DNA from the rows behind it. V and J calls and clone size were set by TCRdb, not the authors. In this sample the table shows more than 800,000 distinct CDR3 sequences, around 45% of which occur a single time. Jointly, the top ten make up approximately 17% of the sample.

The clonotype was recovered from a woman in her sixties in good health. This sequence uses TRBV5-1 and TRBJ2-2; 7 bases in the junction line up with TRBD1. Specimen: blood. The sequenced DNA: TGCGCCAGCAGCTTCCGACAGGGACCTACCGGGGAGCTGTTTTTT. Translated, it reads CASSFRQGPTGELFF. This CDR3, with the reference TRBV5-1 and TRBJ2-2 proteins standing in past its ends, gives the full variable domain KAGVTQTPRYLIKTRGQQVTLSCSPISGHRSVSWYQQTPGQGLQFLFEYFSETQRNKGNFPGRFSGRQFSNSRSEMNVSTLELGDSALYLCASSFRQGPTGELFFGEGSRLTVL.